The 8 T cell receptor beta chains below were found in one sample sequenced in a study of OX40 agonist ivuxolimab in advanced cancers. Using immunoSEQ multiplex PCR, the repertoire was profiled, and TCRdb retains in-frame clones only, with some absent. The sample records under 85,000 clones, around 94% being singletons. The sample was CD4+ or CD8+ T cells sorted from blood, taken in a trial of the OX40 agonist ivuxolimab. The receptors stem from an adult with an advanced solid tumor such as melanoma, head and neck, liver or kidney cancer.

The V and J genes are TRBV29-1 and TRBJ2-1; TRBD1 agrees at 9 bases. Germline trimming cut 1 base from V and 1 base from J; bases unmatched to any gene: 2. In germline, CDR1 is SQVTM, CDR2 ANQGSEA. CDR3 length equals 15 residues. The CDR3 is CSVEGGQGSYNEQFF. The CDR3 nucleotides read TGCAGCGTTGAAGGGGGACAGGGTTCCTACAATGAGCAGTTCTTC.

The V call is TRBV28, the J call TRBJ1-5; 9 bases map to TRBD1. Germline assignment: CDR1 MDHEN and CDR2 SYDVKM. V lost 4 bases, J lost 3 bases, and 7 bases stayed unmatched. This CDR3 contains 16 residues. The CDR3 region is CASSSGTGIPNQPQHF. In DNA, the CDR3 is TGTGCCAGCAGTTCCGGGACAGGGATTCCCAATCAGCCCCAGCATTTT.

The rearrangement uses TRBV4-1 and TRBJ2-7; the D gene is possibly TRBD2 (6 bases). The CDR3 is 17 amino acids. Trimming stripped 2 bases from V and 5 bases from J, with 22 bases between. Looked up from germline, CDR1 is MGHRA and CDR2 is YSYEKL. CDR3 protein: CASSQRNAGPRVDEQYF. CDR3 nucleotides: TGCGCCAGCAGCCAACGTAATGCGGGACCCCGCGTCGACGAGCAGTACTTC.

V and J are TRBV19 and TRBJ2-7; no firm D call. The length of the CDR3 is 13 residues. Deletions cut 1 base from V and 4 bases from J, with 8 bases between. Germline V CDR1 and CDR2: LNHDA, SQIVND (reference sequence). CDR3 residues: CASSIGADYEQYF. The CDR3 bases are TGTGCCAGTAGTATAGGGGCCGATTACGAGCAGTACTTC.

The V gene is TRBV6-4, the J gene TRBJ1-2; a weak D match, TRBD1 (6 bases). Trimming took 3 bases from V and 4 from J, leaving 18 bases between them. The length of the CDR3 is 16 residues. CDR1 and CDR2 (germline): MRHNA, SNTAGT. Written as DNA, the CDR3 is TGTGCCAGCAGTGAAGTTCTCCGGACAGAAAGCTATGGCTACACCTTC. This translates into CASSEVLRTESYGYTF.

The CDR3 sequence: CASSSGDTGELFF. The CDR3 DNA follows: TGTGCCAGCAGTTCAGGGGACACCGGGGAGCTGTTTTTT. This chain connects TRBV6-5 to TRBJ2-2, with TRBD1 as a possible D gene (6 bases). CDR1 and CDR2 (germline): MNHEY, SVGAGI. V gave up 4 bases and J gave up 3 bases, with 6 bases separating them. The CDR3 has 13 residues.

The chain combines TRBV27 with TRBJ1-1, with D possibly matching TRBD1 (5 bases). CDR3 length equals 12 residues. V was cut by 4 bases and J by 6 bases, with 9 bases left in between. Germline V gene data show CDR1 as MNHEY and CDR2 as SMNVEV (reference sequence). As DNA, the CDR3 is TGTGCCAGCAGTTCAGGGAGCCCTGAAGCTTTCTTT. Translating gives CASSSGSPEAFF.

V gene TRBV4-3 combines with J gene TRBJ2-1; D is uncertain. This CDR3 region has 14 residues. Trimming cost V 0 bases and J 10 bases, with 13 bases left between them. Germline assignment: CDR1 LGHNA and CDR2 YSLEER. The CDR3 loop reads CASSQDGLPGEQFF. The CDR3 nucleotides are TGCGCCAGCAGCCAAGATGGCCTACCTGGAGAGCAGTTCTTC.